This entry is about one T cell receptor beta chain. The data originate from a study of CD8 T cells in Susac syndrome. This CDR3 spans 15 amino acids. Germline CDR1 SGHRS, CDR2 YFSETQ. V lost 4 bases to trimming and J lost 5 bases, with 16 bases between them. RNA was extracted with the RNeasy kit, and a quantity of roughly 0.45 to 1 ug was reverse transcribed using random hexamers. TCRdb redid the calling of the immunoSEQ multiplex PCR reads with MiXCR, one entry per CDR3 protein. The repertoire holds some 260,000 distinct CDR3 sequences, with over 85% as singletons. Sequencing used CD4+ T cells from PBMCs. The receptor was derived from a human donor with multiple sclerosis. This rearrangement joins TRBV5-1 to TRBJ1-5; D perhaps matches TRBD1 (5 bases). The CDR3 loop is CASSASGTGHQPQHF. The CDR3 DNA reads as TGCGCCAGCAGCGCATCCGGGACGGGGCATCAGCCCCAGCATTTT.